This T cell receptor beta chain was sequenced for a study of identical twins. This clonotype was counted between two and nine times. Trimming left V 8 bases short and J 1 base short, with 11 bases between. The CDR3 runs to 12 residues. Germline V gene sequence: CDR1 DFQATT, CDR2 SNEGSKA (reference sequence). TCRdb reanalysed the 5' RACE reads using MiXCR and keeps one entry per CDR3 protein. The data show approximately 500,000 distinct CDR3 sequences, around 15% seen once. The same specimen was also included in a second study, on yellow fever vaccine responses in identical twins.

The receptor was derived from a woman under 30 in good health. The J gene is TRBJ1-1, the V gene TRBV20-1; D is unresolved. The sample comprised CD4+ T cells sorted from blood. The CDR3 DNA sequence: TGCAGTCTTGGGGTAGGGAACACTGAAGCTTTCTTT. This translates into CSLGVGNTEAFF.